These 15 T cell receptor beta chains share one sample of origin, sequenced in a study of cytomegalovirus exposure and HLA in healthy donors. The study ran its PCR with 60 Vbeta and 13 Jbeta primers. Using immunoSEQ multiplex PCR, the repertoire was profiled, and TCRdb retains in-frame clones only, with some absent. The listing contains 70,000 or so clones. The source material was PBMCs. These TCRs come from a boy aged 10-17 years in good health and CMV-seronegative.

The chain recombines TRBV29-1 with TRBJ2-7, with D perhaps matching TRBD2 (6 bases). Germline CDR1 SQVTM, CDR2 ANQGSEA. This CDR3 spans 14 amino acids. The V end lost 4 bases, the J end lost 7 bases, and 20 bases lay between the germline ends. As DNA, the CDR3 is TGCAGCGTTGCGGTGGGGGGAGCATCACCAGAGCAGTACTTC. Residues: CSVAVGGASPEQYF.

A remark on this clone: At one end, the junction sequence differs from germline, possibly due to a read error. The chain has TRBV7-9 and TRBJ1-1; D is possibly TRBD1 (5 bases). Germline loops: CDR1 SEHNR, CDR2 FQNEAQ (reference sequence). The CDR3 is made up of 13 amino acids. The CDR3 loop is CASSDTQGTEASF. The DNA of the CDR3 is TGTGCCAGCAGCGACACGCAGGGAACTGAAGCTTCCTTT.

The CDR3 is CASRSDTYTDTQYF. The CDR3 bases are TGTGCCAGCAGATCGGACACTTACACAGATACGCAGTATTTT. The rearrangement joins TRBV6-1 to TRBJ2-3; tentative D call: TRBD1 (5 bases). The length of the CDR3 is 14 residues. Germline values: CDR1 MNHNS, CDR2 SASEGT. Trimming left V 6 bases short and J 2 bases short, with 12 bases between.

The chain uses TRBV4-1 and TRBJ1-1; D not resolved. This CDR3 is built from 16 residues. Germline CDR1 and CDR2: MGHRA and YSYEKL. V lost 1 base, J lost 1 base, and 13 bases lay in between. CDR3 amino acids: CASSQGSFTGNTEAFF. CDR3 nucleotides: TGCGCCAGCAGCCAAGGATCCTTTACGGGGAACACTGAAGCTTTCTTT.

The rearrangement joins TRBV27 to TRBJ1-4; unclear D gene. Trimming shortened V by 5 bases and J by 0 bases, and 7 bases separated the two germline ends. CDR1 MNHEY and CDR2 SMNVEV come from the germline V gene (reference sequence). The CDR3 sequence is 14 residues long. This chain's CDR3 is CASSRAATNEKLFF. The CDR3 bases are TGTGCCAGCAGTCGTGCAGCAACTAATGAAAAACTGTTTTTT.

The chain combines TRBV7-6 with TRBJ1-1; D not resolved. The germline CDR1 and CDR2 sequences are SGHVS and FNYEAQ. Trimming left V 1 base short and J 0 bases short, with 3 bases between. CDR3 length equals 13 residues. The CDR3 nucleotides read TGTGCCAGCAGCTTAGACATGAACACTGAAGCTTTCTTT. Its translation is CASSLDMNTEAFF. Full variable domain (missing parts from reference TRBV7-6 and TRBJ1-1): GAGVSQSPRYKVTKRGQDVALRCDPISGHVSLYWYRQALGQGPEFLTYFNYEAQQDKSGLPNDRFSAERPEGSISTLTIQRTEQRDSAMYRCASSLDMNTEAFFGQGTRLTVV.

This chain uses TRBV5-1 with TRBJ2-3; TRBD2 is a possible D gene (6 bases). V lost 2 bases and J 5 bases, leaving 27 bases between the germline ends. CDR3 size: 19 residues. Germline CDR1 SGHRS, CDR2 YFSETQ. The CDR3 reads CASSLAPGVGSRSLDTQYF. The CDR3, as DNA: TGCGCCAGCAGCTTAGCACCGGGAGTAGGGTCCAGATCCTTAGATACGCAGTATTTT.

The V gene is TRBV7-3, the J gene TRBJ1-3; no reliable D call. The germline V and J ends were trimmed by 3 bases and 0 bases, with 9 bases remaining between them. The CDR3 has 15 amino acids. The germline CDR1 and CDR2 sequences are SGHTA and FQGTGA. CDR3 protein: CASSLGSGSGNTIYF. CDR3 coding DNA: TGTGCCAGCAGCTTGGGCAGTGGCTCTGGAAACACCATATATTTT.

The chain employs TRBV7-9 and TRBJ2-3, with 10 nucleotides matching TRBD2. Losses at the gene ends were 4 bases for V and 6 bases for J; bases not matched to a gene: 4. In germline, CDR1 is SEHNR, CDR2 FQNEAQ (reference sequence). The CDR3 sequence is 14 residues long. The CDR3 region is CASSSGTSADTQYF. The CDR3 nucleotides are TGTGCCAGCAGCTCCGGGACTAGCGCTGATACGCAGTATTTT.

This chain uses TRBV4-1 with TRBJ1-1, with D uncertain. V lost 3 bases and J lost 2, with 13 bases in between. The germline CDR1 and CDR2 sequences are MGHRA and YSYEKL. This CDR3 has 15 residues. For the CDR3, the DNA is TGCGCCAGCAGCCAGACCGCAGACATAAACACTGAAGCTTTCTTT. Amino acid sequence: CASSQTADINTEAFF.

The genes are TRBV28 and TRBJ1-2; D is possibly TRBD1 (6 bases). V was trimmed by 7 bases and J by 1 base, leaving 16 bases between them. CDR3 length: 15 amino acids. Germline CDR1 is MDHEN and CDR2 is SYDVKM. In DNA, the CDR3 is TGTGCCAGCACCGTAGCAGGGGATGGTAACTATGGCTACACCTTC. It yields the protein CASTVAGDGNYGYTF.

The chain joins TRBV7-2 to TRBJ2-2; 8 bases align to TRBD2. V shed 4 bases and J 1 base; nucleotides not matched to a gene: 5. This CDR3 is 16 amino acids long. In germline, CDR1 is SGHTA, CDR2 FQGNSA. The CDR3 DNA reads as TGTGCCAGCAGCTACATAGCGGGGTTGAACACCGGGGAGCTGTTTTTT. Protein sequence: CASSYIAGLNTGELFF.

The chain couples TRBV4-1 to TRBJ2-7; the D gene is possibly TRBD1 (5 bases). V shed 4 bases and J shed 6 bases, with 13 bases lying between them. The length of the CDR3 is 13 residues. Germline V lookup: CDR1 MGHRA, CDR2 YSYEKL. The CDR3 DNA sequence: TGCGCCAGCAGCCCGACAGCAGACAGCGAGCAGTACTTC. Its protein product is CASSPTADSEQYF.

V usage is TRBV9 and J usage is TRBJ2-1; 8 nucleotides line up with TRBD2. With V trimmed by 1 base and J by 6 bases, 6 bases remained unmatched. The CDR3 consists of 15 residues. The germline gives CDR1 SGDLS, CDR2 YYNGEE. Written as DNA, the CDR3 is TGTGCCAGCAGCGTATCCGGACTAGCCCTCAATGAGCAGTTCTTC. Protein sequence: CASSVSGLALNEQFF.

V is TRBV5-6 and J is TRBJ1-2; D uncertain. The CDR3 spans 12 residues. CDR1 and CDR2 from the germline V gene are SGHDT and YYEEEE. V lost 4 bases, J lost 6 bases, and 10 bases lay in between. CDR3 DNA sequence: TGTGCCAGCAGCGCTCTTGGCCATGGCTACACCTTC. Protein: CASSALGHGYTF.